These T cell receptor beta chains were read from a single sample in a study of blood T cell repertoires in COVID-19. Sequencing was performed with immunoSEQ multiplex PCR; in TCRdb, only in-frame clones are kept and a portion is missing. Among about 74,000 clones listed, 88% were seen once. Sequencing used peripheral blood. The receptors stem from a man between 65 and 85 years old with active or convalescent COVID-19. CDR3s include the opening cysteine and the closing phenylalanine or tryptophan. A D gene is named only where the DNA matches it firmly. Clone size is not always given. Where it is, it says once, few, many or a class for expanded clones.

j_call,d_call,clone_size,v_call,cdr3_aa,cdr3_nt
TRBJ1-3,NA,NA,TRBV10-3,CAISELLDSSGNTIYF,TGTGCCATCAGTGAATTACTCGACAGCTCTGGAAACACCATATATTTT
TRBJ1-1,NA,once,TRBV6-6,CASSFQETEAFF,TGTGCCAGCAGTTTCCAAGAGACTGAAGCTTTCTTT
TRBJ1-1,NA,NA,TRBV2,CASSEGIGQEAFF,TGTGCCAGCAGTGAGGGTATAGGACAGGAAGCTTTCTTT
TRBJ2-3,TRBD2,NA,TRBV19,CASSITSGGYADTQYF,TGTGCCAGTAGTATAACCAGCGGGGGGTACGCGGATACGCAGTATTTT
TRBJ1-3,NA,NA,TRBV6-5,CASRAPTSGNTIYF,TGTGCCAGCAGGGCCCCAACCTCTGGAAACACCATATATTTT
TRBJ2-7,TRBD2,NA,TRBV11-3,CASSLGLAGAMQYF,TGTGCCAGCAGCCTTGGACTAGCGGGGGCTATGCAGTACTTC
TRBJ1-2,TRBD1,NA,TRBV5-6,CASSRDRKVNYGYTF,TGTGCCAGCAGCCGGGACAGAAAGGTTAACTATGGCTACACCTTC
TRBJ1-5,NA,NA,TRBV23-1,CASSQPTSEGGNQPQHF,TGCGCCAGCAGTCAACCCACATCAGAGGGCGGCAATCAGCCCCAGCATTTT
TRBJ1-5,NA,few,TRBV7-9,CASSKQENQPQHF,TGTGCCAGCAGCAAACAAGAAAATCAGCCCCAGCATTTT
TRBJ1-1,TRBD1,NA,TRBV25-1,CASREGAETEAFF,TGTGCCAGCCGAGAGGGGGCAGAAACTGAAGCTTTCTTT
TRBJ1-3,NA,NA,TRBV6-1,CASSEARGGNTIYF,TGTGCCAGCAGTGAAGCTAGGGGTGGAAACACCATATATTTT
TRBJ2-3,NA,NA,TRBV6-2/TRBV6-3,CASGLRHGTDTQYF,TGTGCCAGCGGCCTGCGCCACGGCACAGATACGCAGTATTTT
TRBJ1-1,NA,NA,TRBV7-9,CASSSVDSLGTEAFF,TGTGCCAGCAGCTCGGTCGACAGTTTAGGCACTGAAGCTTTCTTT
TRBJ1-2,NA,once,TRBV6-5,CARGGGAYGYTF,TGTGCCAGGGGGGGAGGGGCCTATGGCTACACCTTC
TRBJ1-3,NA,NA,TRBV3-1/TRBV3-2,CASSRTSGGPSSGNTIYF,TGTGCCAGCAGCCGTACTTCCGGGGGACCGAGCTCTGGAAACACCATATATTTT
TRBJ2-7,NA,NA,TRBV21-1,CANHPGGVFYEQYF,TGTGCCAACCATCCCGGGGGGGTGTTCTACGAGCAGTACTTC
TRBJ2-3,NA,NA,TRBV2,CASSAQGTDTQYF,TGTGCCAGCAGTGCTCAGGGGACAGATACGCAGTATTTT
TRBJ1-1,NA,NA,TRBV6-5,CASSTPRGTEAFF,TGTGCCAGCAGTACCCCCCGCGGCACTGAAGCTTTCTTT
TRBJ1-3,NA,NA,TRBV3-1/TRBV3-2,CASSNSRGALRLSGNTIYF,TGTGCCAGCAGCAACTCCCGGGGGGCCCTTCGCCTCTCTGGAAACACCATATATTTT
TRBJ1-2,NA,NA,TRBV27,CASSLNYGGSCTF,TGTGCCAGCAGTTTAAATTACGGAGGTAGTTGCACCTTC
TRBJ2-7,TRBD2,few,TRBV10-3,CAIRNGTSVEQYF,TGTGCCATCAGGAACGGGACTAGCGTCGAGCAGTACTTC
TRBJ1-6,TRBD1,NA,TRBV27,CASSFTTGSGPLHF,TGTGCCAGCAGTTTTACGACAGGGAGTGGACCCCTCCACTTT
TRBJ1-3,NA,NA,TRBV18,CASSPGVSSGNTIYF,TGTGCCAGCTCCCCCGGAGTATCCTCTGGAAACACCATATATTTT
TRBJ1-1,NA,NA,TRBV19,CASSQRREYTEAFF,TGTGCCAGTAGTCAGCGCCGGGAGTACACTGAAGCTTTCTTT
TRBJ1-4,TRBD1,NA,TRBV5-1,CASSSGQAHGDEKLFF,TGCGCCAGCAGCTCGGGACAGGCCCATGGAGATGAAAAACTGTTTTTT
TRBJ1-2,NA,NA,TRBV19,CASSPQGNNYGYTF,TGTGCCAGTAGCCCTCAGGGAAATAACTATGGCTACACCTTC
TRBJ1-6,NA,NA,TRBV19,CASHPVGGSYNSPLHF,TGTGCCAGCCACCCCGTGGGGGGTAGCTATAATTCACCCCTCCACTTT
TRBJ1-4,NA,NA,TRBV6-5,CASSYSRVSFNEKLFF,TGTGCCAGCAGTTACTCTCGGGTATCCTTCAATGAAAAACTGTTTTTT
TRBJ1-6,NA,NA,TRBV18,CASSPAGDSPLHF,TGTGCCAGCTCACCGGCGGGGGATTCACCCCTCCACTTT
TRBJ1-5,NA,NA,TRBV30,CAWSVLGLGQPQHF,TGTGCCTGGAGTGTACTGGGGCTTGGCCAGCCCCAGCATTTT
TRBJ1-5,NA,NA,TRBV2,CASSDPGQIGGPQHF,TGTGCCAGCAGTGACCCCGGACAAATCGGGGGGCCCCAGCATTTT
TRBJ1-6,NA,NA,TRBV2,CASALRSNSPLHF,TGTGCCAGTGCCCTACGTTCGAATTCACCCCTCCACTTT
TRBJ2-5,NA,NA,TRBV6-5,CASRPGGEETQYF,TGTGCCAGCAGACCGGGCGGGGAAGAGACCCAGTACTTC
TRBJ1-1,NA,NA,TRBV28,CASSSGNTEAFF,TGTGCCAGCAGTTCGGGGAACACTGAAGCTTTCTTT
TRBJ1-4,NA,NA,TRBV12-3/TRBV12-4,CASSYGGSEKLFF,TGTGCCAGCAGTTACGGGGGAAGTGAAAAACTGTTTTTT
TRBJ2-7,TRBD1,NA,TRBV18,CASSAQDRALF,TGTGCCAGCTCAGCACAGGACAGGGCCCTCTTC
TRBJ1-4,NA,NA,TRBV5-1,CASSWAGQSATNEKLFF,TGCGCCAGCAGCTGGGCTGGACAGAGTGCAACTAATGAAAAACTGTTTTTT
TRBJ1-1,TRBD1,NA,TRBV12-3/TRBV12-4,CASKRTGFTEAFF,TGTGCCAGCAAGAGGACAGGGTTCACTGAAGCTTTCTTT
TRBJ1-6,NA,NA,TRBV5-1,CASSVIGGDSPLHF,TGCGCCAGCAGCGTCATCGGGGGAGATTCACCCCTCCACTTT
TRBJ1-3,TRBD1,NA,TRBV10-3,CAISESGDRVLGNTIYF,TGTGCCATCAGTGAGTCAGGGGACAGGGTGCTTGGAAACACCATATATTTT
TRBJ2-1,TRBD2,NA,TRBV19,CASSTSSGRFYNEQFF,TGTGCCAGTAGCACTTCCAGCGGGAGGTTCTACAATGAGCAGTTCTTC
TRBJ2-3,NA,NA,TRBV7-9,CALDPTSTDTQYF,TGTGCCCTGGATCCGACTAGCACAGATACGCAGTATTTT
TRBJ1-5,NA,NA,TRBV28,CASRVRTADSNQPQHF,TGTGCCAGCAGGGTCCGGACAGCGGATAGCAATCAGCCCCAGCATTTT
TRBJ1-4,NA,NA,TRBV19,CASSIVAGGRNEKLFF,TGTGCCAGTAGTATCGTCGCGGGAGGTAGGAATGAAAAACTGTTTTTT
TRBJ2-5,TRBD2,NA,TRBV14,CASSHLLAGGQETQYF,TGTGCCAGCAGTCATCTCCTGGCGGGAGGGCAAGAGACCCAGTACTTC
TRBJ1-2,NA,NA,TRBV7-8,CASSLRQRYGYTF,TGTGCCAGCAGCTTAAGACAGAGATATGGCTACACCTTC
TRBJ2-5,NA,NA,TRBV28,CASSFLGVRKETQYF,TGTGCCAGCAGTTTCTTAGGGGTTAGGAAAGAGACCCAGTACTTC